This TCR beta chain was retrieved from a study of blood T cell repertoires in COVID-19. Individuals in the exposed group had encountered a COVID-19 case within 2 weeks preceding study entry. As handled by the study authors: By means of reference gene primer amplification, nucleated cell counts were estimated. Assay used: immunoSEQ multiplex PCR; TCRdb lists only in-frame clones, some missing. V and J calls and clone size are those listed in that table; D and trimming were worked out from the DNA. The repertoire holds a few hundred thousand clones, with approximately 88% as singletons. The CDR3 runs to 13 residues. CDR1 and CDR2 from the germline V gene are SQVTM and ANQGSEA. V was trimmed by 5 bases and J by 6 bases, leaving 17 bases between them.

This chain uses TRBV29-1 with TRBJ2-7; D gene uncertain. This TCR was recovered from a woman aged 35 to 49 who had been exposed to COVID-19. Specimen: PBMCs or T cells enriched from blood (not recorded which). The CDR3 DNA sequence: TGCAGCGTTCTGGGCCAGGCCATCCGCGAGCAGTACTTC. Translation: CSVLGQAIREQYF.